This T cell receptor beta chain was obtained from a study of T cell responses to AZD1222 COVID-19 vaccine. This CDR3 spans 15 amino acids. Per the germline V gene, CDR1 is MNHEY and CDR2 is SVGAGI. Losses at the gene ends were 2 bases for V and 10 bases for J; bases not matched to a gene: 10. Broader study findings: Sampled repertoires all dated from after the peak T cell response.

Assay used: immunoSEQ multiplex PCR; TCRdb lists only in-frame clones, some missing. The table has around 150,000 clones, around 90% seen once. As regards this clone: Its target is not known.

Source: peripheral blood, taken 28 days after the second AZD1222 dose. This TCR was sampled from an adult who received the AZD1222 COVID-19 vaccine. The gene calls are TRBV6-5 and TRBJ1-2, with 10 bases lining up with TRBD1. The CDR3 sequence is CASSYAGQGTTNYTF. The CDR3 DNA is TGTGCCAGCAGTTACGCGGGACAGGGGACGACCAACTACACCTTC.